This T cell receptor beta chain was recovered during a study of blood T cell repertoires in COVID-19. Turning to the study itself: Specimens from acute and convalescent COVID-19 originated in the United States, Italy and Spain. The analysed material was cDNA or gDNA that came from T cells, B-cell-depleted T cells, or PBMCs.

TCRdb's copy holds only in-frame clones and misses some; the assay was immunoSEQ multiplex PCR. Here the sample spans roughly 160,000 clones, approximately 82% being singletons. The V end lost 0 bases, the J end lost 8 bases, and 8 bases lay between the germline ends. CDR3 size: 12 residues. Germline-derived CDR1 and CDR2 are SGHNT and YYREEE (reference sequence). This TCR was sampled from a woman aged 80 or over with active or convalescent COVID-19. Sequencing was carried out using peripheral blood. This chain joins TRBV5-4 and TRBJ1-1; D ambiguous. The CDR3 DNA reads TGTGCCAGCAGCTTGGAAACAGCCGAAGCTTTCTTT. It codes for CASSLETAEAFF.